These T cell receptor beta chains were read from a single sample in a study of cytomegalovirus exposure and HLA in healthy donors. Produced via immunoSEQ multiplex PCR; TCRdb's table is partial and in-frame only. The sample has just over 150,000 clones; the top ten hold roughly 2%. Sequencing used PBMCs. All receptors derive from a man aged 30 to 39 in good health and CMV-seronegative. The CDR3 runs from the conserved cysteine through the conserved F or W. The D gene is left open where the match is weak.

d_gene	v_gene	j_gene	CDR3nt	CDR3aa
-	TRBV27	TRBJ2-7	TGTGCCAGCAGTTCTTCAGGGGCCCCCACCTACGAGCAGTACTTC	CASSSSGAPTYEQYF
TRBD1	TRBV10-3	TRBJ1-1	TGTGCCATCAATGAGAGCCCACAGGGGTTTGGCACTGAAGCTTTCTTT	CAINESPQGFGTEAFF
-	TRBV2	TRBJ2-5	TGTGCCAGCAGTGCCGGGACTCACCAAGAGACCCAGTACTTC	CASSAGTHQETQYF
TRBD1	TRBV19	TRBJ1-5	TGTGCCAGTAGTCCTCCGAGACAGGGGTGGCAGCCCCAGCATTTT	CASSPPRQGWQPQHF
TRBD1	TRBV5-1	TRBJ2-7	TGCGCCAGCAGCTTGTCCTTACAGGGGGCGGCCTACGAGCAGTACTTC	CASSLSLQGAAYEQYF
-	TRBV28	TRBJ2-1	TGTGCCAGCAGACGACCTCCGGGACATAGCCTCTTC	CASRRPPGHSLF
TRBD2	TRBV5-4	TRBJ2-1	TGTGCCAGCGGCCCCGGGACTAGTAGCTTTAATGAGCAGTTCTTC	CASGPGTSSFNEQFF
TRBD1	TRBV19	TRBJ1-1	TGTGCCAGTAGTATATTTGGGACAGGGGTATTCACTGAAGCTTTCTTT	CASSIFGTGVFTEAFF
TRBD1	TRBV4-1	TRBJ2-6	TGCGCCAGTCGACAGGGGGTCGGCACTGGGGCCAACGTCCTGACTTTC	CASRQGVGTGANVLTF
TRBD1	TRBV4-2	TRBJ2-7	TGTGCCAGCAGCCCGAACCCAGGGGGCGAGCAGTACTTC	CASSPNPGGEQYF
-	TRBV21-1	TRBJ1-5	TGTGCCAGCAGCCCCCTGGGGGCTAGCAATCAGCCCCAGCATTTT	CASSPLGASNQPQHF
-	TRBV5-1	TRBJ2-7	TGCGCCAGCAGCTTGGGGGACACCTACTCCTACGAGCAGTACTTC	CASSLGDTYSYEQYF
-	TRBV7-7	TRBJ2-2	TGTGCCAGCAGCGGGGACGGGAGTGGAACCGGGGAGCTGTTTTTT	CASSGDGSGTGELFF
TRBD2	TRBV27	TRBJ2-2	TGTGCCAGCAGTTTATCTACGGGACTAGGGATCTCCGGGGAGCTGTTTTTT	CASSLSTGLGISGELFF
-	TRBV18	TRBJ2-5	TGTGCCAGCTCTCTACAGGGAGACGAGACCCAGTACTTC	CASSLQGDETQYF
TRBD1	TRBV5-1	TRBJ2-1	TGCGCCAGCAGCTTGGCAACAGGGGGGAGCTCCTACAATGAGCAGTTCTTC	CASSLATGGSSYNEQFF
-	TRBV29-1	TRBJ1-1	TGCAGCGTTGAAGATGGGCAGAACACTGAAGCTTTCTTT	CSVEDGQNTEAFF
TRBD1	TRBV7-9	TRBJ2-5	TGTGCCAGCAGCCAAGAGGGGGCCCCTGAGACCCAGTACTTC	CASSQEGAPETQYF
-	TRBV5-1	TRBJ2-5	TGCGCCAGCAGCTTGGGTACGGGTTGGGAGACCCAGTACTTC	CASSLGTGWETQYF
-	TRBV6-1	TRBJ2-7	TGTGCCAGCAGCGCTATTGGACAGCTTGACTACGAGCAGTACTTC	CASSAIGQLDYEQYF
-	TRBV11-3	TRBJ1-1	TGTGCCAGCAGCTTAGGATCGGGGAGTAAGGCTTTCTTT	CASSLGSGSKAFF
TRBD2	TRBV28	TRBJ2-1	TGTGCCAGCAGTTTATCACAGCAAGGACTAGCGGGAATCGATGAGCAGTTCTTC	CASSLSQQGLAGIDEQFF
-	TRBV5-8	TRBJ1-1	TGTGCCAGCAGTCCGGTTATGTCGCTGAACACTGAAGCTTTCTTT	CASSPVMSLNTEAFF
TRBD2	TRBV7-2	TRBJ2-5	TGTGCCAGCAGCTTAGTGATGTTAGCGGGCTACCAAGAGACCCAGTACTTC	CASSLVMLAGYQETQYF
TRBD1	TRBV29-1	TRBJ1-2	TGCAGCGTTGAAGAGGGACAGGGGGCGGGCGGCTACACCTTC	CSVEEGQGAGGYTF
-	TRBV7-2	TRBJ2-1	TGTGCCAGCAGCCCCCGGACAAAATACAATGAGCAGTTCTTC	CASSPRTKYNEQFF
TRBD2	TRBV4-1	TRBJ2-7	TGCGCCAGCAGCCGACCGGGGGGGTCCTACGAGCAGTACTTC	CASSRPGGSYEQYF
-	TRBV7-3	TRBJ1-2	TGTGCCAGCAGCTCGGGTGATTCCTATGGCTACACCTTC	CASSSGDSYGYTF
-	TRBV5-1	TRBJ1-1	TGCGCCAGCAGCTTGATGCAGGGGTCTGAAGCTTTCTTT	CASSLMQGSEAFF
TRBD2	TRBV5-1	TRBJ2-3	TGCGCCAGCAGCCGTCTAGCGGGGAGCACAGATACGCAGTATTTT	CASSRLAGSTDTQYF
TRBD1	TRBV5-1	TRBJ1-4	TGCGCCAGCAGCTCTGAACCCGGGGGACAGGGGAATGAAAAACTGTTTTTT	CASSSEPGGQGNEKLFF
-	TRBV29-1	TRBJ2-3	TGCAGCGTTGAACGGGGATCGGGCACAGATACGCAGTATTTT	CSVERGSGTDTQYF
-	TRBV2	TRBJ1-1	TGTGCCAGCAGTGTCTCAGAGGGAAACACTGAAGCTTTCTTT	CASSVSEGNTEAFF
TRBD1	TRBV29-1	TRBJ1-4	TGCAGCACCAACGGACAGGGGGAGGAAAAACTGTTTTTT	CSTNGQGEEKLFF
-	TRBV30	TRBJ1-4	TGTGCCTGGAGTTCAAACGGAGCAACTAATGAAAAACTGTTTTTT	CAWSSNGATNEKLFF
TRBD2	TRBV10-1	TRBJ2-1	TGCGCCAGCAGCCTTCGGACTAGCGGGAGTAATGAGCAGTTCTTC	CASSLRTSGSNEQFF
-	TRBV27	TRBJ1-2	TGTGCCAGCAGGACCGGGGGGTATAAAGGCTACACCTTC	CASRTGGYKGYTF
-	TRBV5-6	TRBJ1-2	TGTGCCAGCAGCGCCGGGTCTCCCTCGAGCTACACCTTC	CASSAGSPSSYTF
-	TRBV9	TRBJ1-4	TGTGCCAGCAGCGTCGGACAGTTTTCAACTAATGAAAAACTGTTTTTT	CASSVGQFSTNEKLFF
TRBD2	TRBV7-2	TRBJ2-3	TGTGCCAGCAGCCGGAGACTAGCGGGATTAGATACGCAGTATTTT	CASSRRLAGLDTQYF
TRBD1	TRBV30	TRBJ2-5	TGTGCCTGGGTTGGACAGGGGGTTGAGACCCAGTACTTC	CAWVGQGVETQYF
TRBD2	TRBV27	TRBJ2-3	TGTGCCAGCGGTCTAGCGGGGACCACAGATACGCAGTATTTT	CASGLAGTTDTQYF
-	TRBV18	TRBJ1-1	TGTGCCAGCTCACCCTCCCAGACAGGTCAAACTGAAGCTTTCTTT	CASSPSQTGQTEAFF
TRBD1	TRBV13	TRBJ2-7	TGTGCCAGCAGTCACAGGGGGCTGGAGCAGTACTTC	CASSHRGLEQYF
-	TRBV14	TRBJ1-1	TGTGCCAGCAGCCCAGACCCGGGACTCGTCACTGAAGCTTTCTTT	CASSPDPGLVTEAFF
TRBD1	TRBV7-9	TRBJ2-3	TGTGCCAGCAGCCCGGGACAGACCTTAGATACGCAGTATTTT	CASSPGQTLDTQYF
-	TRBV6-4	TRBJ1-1	TGTGCCAGCAGAGCCCCATCCGGGGATGTAGCTTTCTTT	CASRAPSGDVAFF
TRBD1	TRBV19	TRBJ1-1	TGTGCCAGTAGTATAGAGTGGTGGGGACAGACTGAAGCTTTCTTT	CASSIEWWGQTEAFF
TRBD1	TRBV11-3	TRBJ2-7	TGTGCCAGCAGCTCCGGGACAGGGCTGGTCTACGAGCAGTACTTC	CASSSGTGLVYEQYF
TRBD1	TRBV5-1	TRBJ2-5	TGCGCCAGCAGCTGGGGACAGGGGGAGGTTGAGACCCAGTACTTC	CASSWGQGEVETQYF
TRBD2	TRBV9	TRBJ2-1	TGTGCCAGCACCAACGGGGGGGAGCAGTTCTTC	CASTNGGEQFF
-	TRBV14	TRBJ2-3	TGTGCCAGCAGCCAACTCGTGACTAGCACAGATACGCAGTATTTT	CASSQLVTSTDTQYF